This T cell receptor (beta chain) was identified during a study of blood T cell repertoires in COVID-19. Study as a whole: PBMCs, B-cell-depleted T cells, or T cells were the source of the cDNA or gDNA that made up the material.

Profiling relied on immunoSEQ multiplex PCR, and the TCRdb table lists in-frame clones only, not all of them. The table records about 350,000 clones, 88% of them present only once. Participant ages covered about 18 to 89 years across 20 to 25 US areas. Germline V lookup: CDR1 MNHEY, CDR2 SVGEGT. V was cut by 0 bases and J by 3 bases, with 14 bases left in between. The CDR3 extends over 16 amino acids. This clone was recorded only once. Sequenced sample: PBMCs or T cells enriched from blood (not recorded which). The V gene is TRBV6-2 or TRBV6-3, the J gene TRBJ1-2, with D possibly TRBD1 on 5 matching bases. This clonotype was sampled from a woman aged 25-40 years who had been exposed to COVID-19. CDR3 sequence reads: CASSYSMAGIDYGYTF. Written as DNA, the CDR3 is TGTGCCAGCAGTTACTCGATGGCAGGGATAGACTATGGCTACACCTTC.